Listed below are T cell receptor beta chains from one sample, sequenced in a study of T cell responses to AZD1222 COVID-19 vaccine. Only in-frame clones appear in the TCRdb table, and some are missing; sequencing was by immunoSEQ multiplex PCR. The table includes about 150,000 clones, 90% detected once. Here the sequenced sample was peripheral blood, taken on day 0 of AZD1222 vaccination. Source of these receptors: an adult in good health. The CDR3 runs from the conserved cysteine through the conserved F or W.

v_gene: TRBV18; j_gene: TRBJ1-1; len: 14; CDR3aa: CASSPDSGGEVAFF
v_gene: TRBV3-1/TRBV3-2; j_gene: TRBJ2-3; len: 18; CDR3aa: CASSRGLAGATSTDTQYF
v_gene: TRBV19; j_gene: TRBJ1-4; len: 15; CDR3aa: CASSIQDRGDEKLFF
v_gene: TRBV7-3; j_gene: TRBJ2-1; len: 14; CDR3aa: CASSFQEGNNEQFF
v_gene: TRBV2; j_gene: TRBJ1-5; len: 15; CDR3aa: CASSERGQQHQPQHF
v_gene: TRBV12-3/TRBV12-4; j_gene: TRBJ1-1; len: 13; CDR3aa: CASSYDRGTEAFF
v_gene: TRBV27; j_gene: TRBJ1-2; len: 15; CDR3aa: CASSRDTGINYGYTF
v_gene: TRBV5-1; j_gene: TRBJ2-5; len: 16; CDR3aa: CASSPLPGLAKETQYF
v_gene: TRBV7-3; j_gene: TRBJ2-1; len: 14; CDR3aa: CASSSSGTSNEQFF
v_gene: TRBV5-1; j_gene: TRBJ1-6; len: 15; CDR3aa: CASSEGAQSNSPLHF
v_gene: TRBV7-3; j_gene: TRBJ1-1; len: 15; CDR3aa: CASSLGGSQNTEAFF
v_gene: TRBV28; j_gene: TRBJ1-4; len: 16; CDR3aa: CASSLPSPMGNEKLFF
v_gene: TRBV5-1; j_gene: TRBJ1-1; len: 14; CDR3aa: CASSLGDRGTEAFF
v_gene: TRBV27; j_gene: TRBJ2-3; len: 16; CDR3aa: CASSLRTSGGVYTQYF
v_gene: TRBV15; j_gene: TRBJ1-6; len: 15; CDR3aa: CATSPPPGRNSPLHF
v_gene: TRBV30; j_gene: TRBJ1-4; len: 13; CDR3aa: CAWKDQGHEKLFF